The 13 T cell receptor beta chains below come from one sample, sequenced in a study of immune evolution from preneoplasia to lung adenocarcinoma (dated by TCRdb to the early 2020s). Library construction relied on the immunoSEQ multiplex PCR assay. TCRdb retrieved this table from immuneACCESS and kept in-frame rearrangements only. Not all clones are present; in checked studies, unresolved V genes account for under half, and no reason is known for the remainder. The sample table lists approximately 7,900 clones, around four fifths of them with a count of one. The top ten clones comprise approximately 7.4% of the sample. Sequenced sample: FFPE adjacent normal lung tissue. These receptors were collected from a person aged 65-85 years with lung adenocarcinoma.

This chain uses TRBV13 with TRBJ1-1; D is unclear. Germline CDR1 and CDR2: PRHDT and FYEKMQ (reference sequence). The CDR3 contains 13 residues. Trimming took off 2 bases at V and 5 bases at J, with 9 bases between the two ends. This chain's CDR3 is CASSLRPGTEAFF. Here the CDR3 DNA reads TGTGCCAGCAGCTTAAGACCCGGGACTGAAGCTTTCTTT.

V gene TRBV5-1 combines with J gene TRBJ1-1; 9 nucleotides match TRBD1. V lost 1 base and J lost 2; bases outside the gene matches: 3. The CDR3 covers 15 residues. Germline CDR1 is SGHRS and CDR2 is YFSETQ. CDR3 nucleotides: TGCGCCAGCAGCTTGTGGACAGGGGCAAACACTGAAGCTTTCTTT. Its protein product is CASSLWTGANTEAFF.

The CDR3 is CASSFDGTAGELFF. The CDR3 region has the DNA TGTGCCAGCAGCTTCGATGGGACAGCCGGGGAGCTGTTTTTT. The J gene is TRBJ2-2, the V gene TRBV5-6; 7 bases are a match to TRBD1. CDR3 length equals 14 residues. J was trimmed by 6 bases and V by 2 bases; bases with no gene match: 4. Germline loops: CDR1 SGHDT, CDR2 YYEEEE.

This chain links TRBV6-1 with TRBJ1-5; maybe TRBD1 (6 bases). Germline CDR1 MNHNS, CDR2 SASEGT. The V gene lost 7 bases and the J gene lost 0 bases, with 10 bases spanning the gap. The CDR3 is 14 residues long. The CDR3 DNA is TGTGCCAGCACTTTGGACAGTAGCAATCAGCCCCAGCATTTT. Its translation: CASTLDSSNQPQHF.

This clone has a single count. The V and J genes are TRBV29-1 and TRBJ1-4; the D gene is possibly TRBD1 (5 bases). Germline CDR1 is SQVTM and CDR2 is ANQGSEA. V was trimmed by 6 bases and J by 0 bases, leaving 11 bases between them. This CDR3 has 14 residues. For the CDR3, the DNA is TGCAGCGTGGTTGTGACAGCAACTAATGAAAAACTGTTTTTT. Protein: CSVVVTATNEKLFF.

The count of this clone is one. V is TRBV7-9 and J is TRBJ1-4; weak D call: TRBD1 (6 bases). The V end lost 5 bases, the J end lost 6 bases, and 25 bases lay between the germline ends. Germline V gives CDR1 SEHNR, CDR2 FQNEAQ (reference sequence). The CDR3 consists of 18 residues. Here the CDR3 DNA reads TGTGCCAGCAGCCAGGGGCGGTTCGGGGGGAGAGTTGATGAAAAACTGTTTTTT. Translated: CASSQGRFGGRVDEKLFF.

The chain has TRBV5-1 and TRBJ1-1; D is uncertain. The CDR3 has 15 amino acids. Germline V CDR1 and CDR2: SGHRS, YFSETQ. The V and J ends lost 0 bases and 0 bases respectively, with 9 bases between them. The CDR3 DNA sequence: TGCGCCAGCAGCTTGGCCGGACCGTTGAACACTGAAGCTTTCTTT. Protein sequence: CASSLAGPLNTEAFF. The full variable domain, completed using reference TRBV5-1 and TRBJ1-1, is KAGVTQTPRYLIKTRGQQVTLSCSPISGHRSVSWYQQTPGQGLQFLFEYFSETQRNKGNFPGRFSGRQFSNSRSEMNVSTLELGDSALYLCASSLAGPLNTEAFFGQGTRLTVV.

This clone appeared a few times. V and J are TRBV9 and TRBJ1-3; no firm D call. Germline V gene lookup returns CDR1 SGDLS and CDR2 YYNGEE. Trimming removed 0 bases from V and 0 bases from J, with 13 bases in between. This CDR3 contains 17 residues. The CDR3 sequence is CASSVEVWTDSGNTIYF. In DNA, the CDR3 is TGTGCCAGCAGCGTAGAGGTTTGGACGGACTCTGGAAACACCATATATTTT.

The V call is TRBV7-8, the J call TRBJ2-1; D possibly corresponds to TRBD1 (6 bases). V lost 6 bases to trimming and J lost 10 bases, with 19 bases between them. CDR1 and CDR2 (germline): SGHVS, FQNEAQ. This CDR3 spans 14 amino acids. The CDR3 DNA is TGTGCCAGCAGTGAAAGGTCCGGGACAAGAGAGCAGTTCTTC. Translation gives CASSERSGTREQFF.

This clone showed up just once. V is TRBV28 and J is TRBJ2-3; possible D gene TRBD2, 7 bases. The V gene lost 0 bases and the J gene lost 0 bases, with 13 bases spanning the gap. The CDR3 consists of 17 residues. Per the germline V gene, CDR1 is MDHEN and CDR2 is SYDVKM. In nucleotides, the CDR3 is TGTGCCAGCAGTTTATGGGGGACGGGGGGCAGCACAGATACGCAGTATTTT. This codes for CASSLWGTGGSTDTQYF. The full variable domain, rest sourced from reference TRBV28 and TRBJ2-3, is DVKVTQSSRYLVKRTGEKVFLECVQDMDHENMFWYRQDPGLGLRLIYFSYDVKMKEKGDIPEGYSVSREKKERFSLILESASTNQTSMYLCASSLWGTGGSTDTQYFGPGTRLTVL.

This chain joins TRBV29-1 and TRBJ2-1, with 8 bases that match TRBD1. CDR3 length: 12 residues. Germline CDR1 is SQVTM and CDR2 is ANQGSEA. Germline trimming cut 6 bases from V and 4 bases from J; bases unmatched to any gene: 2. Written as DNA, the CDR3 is TGCAGCGTCGGGACAGGTTACAATGAGCAGTTCTTC. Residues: CSVGTGYNEQFF.

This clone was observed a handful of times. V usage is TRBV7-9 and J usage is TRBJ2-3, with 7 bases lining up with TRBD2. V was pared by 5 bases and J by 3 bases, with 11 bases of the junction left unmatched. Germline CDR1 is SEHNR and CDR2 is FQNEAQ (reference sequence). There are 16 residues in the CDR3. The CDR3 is CASSPRKSGRTDTQYF. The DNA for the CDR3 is TGTGCCAGCAGCCCTCGGAAGTCCGGGAGGACAGATACGCAGTATTTT. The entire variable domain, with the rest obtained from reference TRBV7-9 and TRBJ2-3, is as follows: DTGVSQNPRHKITKRGQNVTFRCDPISEHNRLYWYRQTLGQGPEFLTYFQNEAQLEKSRLLSDRFSAERPKGSFSTLEIQRTEQGDSAMYLCASSPRKSGRTDTQYFGPGTRLTVL.

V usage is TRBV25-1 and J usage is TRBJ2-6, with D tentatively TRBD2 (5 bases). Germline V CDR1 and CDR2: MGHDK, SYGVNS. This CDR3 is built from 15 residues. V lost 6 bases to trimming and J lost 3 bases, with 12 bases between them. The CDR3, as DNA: TGTGCCAGCAGCTGGGCGGCGGGTGGGGCCAACGTCCTGACTTTC. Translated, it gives CASSWAAGGANVLTF. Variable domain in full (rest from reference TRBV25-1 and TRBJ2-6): EADIYQTPRYLVIGTGKKITLECSQTMGHDKMYWYQQDPGMELHLIHYSYGVNSTEKGDLSSESTVSRIRTEHFPLTLESARPSHTSQYLCASSWAAGGANVLTFGAGSRLTVL.